The rows below give T cell receptor beta chains drawn from one sample of a study of regulatory T cells in long-lasting Graves disease. Via MiXCR, TCRdb re-called the multiplex PCR reads, giving one row per CDR3 protein. The sample comprises nearly 350,000 distinct CDR3 sequences, 20% of which are singletons, and 29% rests with the top ten. The source material was peripheral blood mononuclear cells (PBMCs), sampled when the disease was refractory, from a patient treated with antithyroid drugs. The receptor set was obtained from a female donor with Graves disease. The CDR3 runs from the conserved cysteine through the conserved F or W. D genes are given only for firm matches. A row's size may be missing; if present it is once, few, many or a size class.

CSVATYSGNTIYF	TGCAGCGTCGCCACGTACTCTGGAAACACCATATATTTT	NA	TRBV29-1	TRBJ1-3	13	NA
CASSHRGQGISFGYTF	TGTGCCAGCAGCCACAGGGGACAGGGGATTAGTTTTGGCTACACCTTC	once	TRBV13	TRBJ1-2	16	TRBD1
CASSPLPTSGGKETQYF	TGTGCCAGCTCACCACTGCCAACTAGCGGGGGGAAAGAGACCCAGTACTTC	NA	TRBV18	TRBJ2-5	17	TRBD2
CASSGDRGRGVTWETQYF	TGTGCCAGCAGTGGGGACAGGGGGCGCGGGGTTACGTGGGAGACCCAGTACTTC	NA	TRBV9	TRBJ2-5	18	TRBD1
CAGPRGGQPQHF	TGTGCCGGTCCCAGGGGTGGGCAGCCCCAGCATTTT	many	TRBV9	TRBJ1-5	12	NA
CASSRSGSETQYF	TGTGCCAGCAGCCGATCTGGATCTGAGACCCAGTACTTC	many	TRBV7-2	TRBJ2-5	13	NA
CASSKDITGELFF	TGTGCCAGCAGTAAGGACATCACCGGGGAGCTGTTTTTT	NA	TRBV6-1	TRBJ2-2	13	NA
CAISESTNSYEQYF	TGTGCCATCAGTGAGTCTACGAACTCCTACGAGCAGTACTTC	NA	TRBV10-3	TRBJ2-7	14	NA
CAWSWRDYGYTF	TGTGCCTGGAGTTGGCGGGACTATGGCTACACCTTC	many	TRBV30	TRBJ1-2	12	NA
CSATGLPVDKNIQYF	TGCAGTGCTACGGGACTGCCGGTTGACAAAAACATTCAGTACTTC	NA	TRBV20-1	TRBJ2-4	15	NA